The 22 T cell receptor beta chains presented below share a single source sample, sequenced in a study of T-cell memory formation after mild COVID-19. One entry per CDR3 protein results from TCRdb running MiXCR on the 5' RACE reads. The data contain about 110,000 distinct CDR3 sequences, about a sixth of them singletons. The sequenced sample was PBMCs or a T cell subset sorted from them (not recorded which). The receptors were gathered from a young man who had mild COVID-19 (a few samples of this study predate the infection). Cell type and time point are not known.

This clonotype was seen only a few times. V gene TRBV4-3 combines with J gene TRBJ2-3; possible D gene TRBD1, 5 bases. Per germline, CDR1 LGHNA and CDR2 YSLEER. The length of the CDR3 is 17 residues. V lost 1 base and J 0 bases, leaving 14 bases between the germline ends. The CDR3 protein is CASSQATTASSTDTQYF. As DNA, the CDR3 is TGCGCCAGCAGCCAAGCAACGACAGCTTCTAGCACAGATACGCAGTATTTT.

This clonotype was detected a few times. The CDR3 nucleotides read TGCAGTGCCAGGACCCCTGGGGCCAACGTCCTGACTTTC. Translating gives CSARTPGANVLTF. This rearrangement joins TRBV20-1 to TRBJ2-6; no firm D call. The germline CDR1 and CDR2 sequences are DFQATT and SNEGSKA (reference sequence). V lost 6 bases, J lost 2 bases, and 8 bases lay in between. This CDR3 spans 13 amino acids.

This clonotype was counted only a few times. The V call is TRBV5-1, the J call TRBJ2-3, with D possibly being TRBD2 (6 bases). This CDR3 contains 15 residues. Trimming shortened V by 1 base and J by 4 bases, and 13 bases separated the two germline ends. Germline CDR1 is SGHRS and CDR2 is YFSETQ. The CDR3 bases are TGCGCCAGCAGCTTGCTAGCGCCATCCCCAGATACGCAGTATTTT. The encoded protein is CASSLLAPSPDTQYF. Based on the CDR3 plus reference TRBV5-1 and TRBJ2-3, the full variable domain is KAGVTQTPRYLIKTRGQQVTLSCSPISGHRSVSWYQQTPGQGLQFLFEYFSETQRNKGNFPGRFSGRQFSNSRSEMNVSTLELGDSALYLCASSLLAPSPDTQYFGPGTRLTVL.

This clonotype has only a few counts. CDR3 amino acids: CCSSAGPSSYEQYV. As DNA, the CDR3 is TGCTGCAGTTCCGCAGGGCCGAGCTCCTACGAGCAGTACGTC. The chain joins TRBV28 to TRBJ2-7, with D maybe TRBD1 (5 bases). This CDR3 has 14 residues. In germline, CDR1 is MDHEN, CDR2 SYDVKM.

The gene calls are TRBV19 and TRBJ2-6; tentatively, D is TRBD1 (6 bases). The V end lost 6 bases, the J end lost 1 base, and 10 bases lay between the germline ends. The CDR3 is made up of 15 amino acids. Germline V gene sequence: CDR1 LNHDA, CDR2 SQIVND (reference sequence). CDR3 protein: CASSSRGSGANVLTF. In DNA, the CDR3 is TGTGCCAGTAGCAGCAGGGGTTCTGGGGCCAACGTCCTGACTTTC. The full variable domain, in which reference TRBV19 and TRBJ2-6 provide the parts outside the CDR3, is DGGITQSPKYLFRKEGQNVTLSCEQNLNHDAMYWYRQDPGQGLRLIYYSQIVNDFQKGDIAEGYSVSREKKESFPLTVTSAQKNPTAFYLCASSSRGSGANVLTFGAGSRLTVL.

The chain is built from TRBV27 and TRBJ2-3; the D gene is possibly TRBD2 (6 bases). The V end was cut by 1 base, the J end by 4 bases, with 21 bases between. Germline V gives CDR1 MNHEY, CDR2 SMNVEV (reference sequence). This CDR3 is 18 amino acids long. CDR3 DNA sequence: TGTGCCAGCAGTTTATTAGACCTTGCGGGACCGAAGGCAGATACGCAGTATTTT. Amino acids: CASSLLDLAGPKADTQYF.

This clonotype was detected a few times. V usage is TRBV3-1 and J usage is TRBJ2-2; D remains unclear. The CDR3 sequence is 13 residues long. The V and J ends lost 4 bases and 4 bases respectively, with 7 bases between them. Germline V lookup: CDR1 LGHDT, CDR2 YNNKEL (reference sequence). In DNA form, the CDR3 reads TGTGCCAGCAGCCGCCGGGCCACCGGGGAGCTGTTTTTT. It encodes CASSRRATGELFF.

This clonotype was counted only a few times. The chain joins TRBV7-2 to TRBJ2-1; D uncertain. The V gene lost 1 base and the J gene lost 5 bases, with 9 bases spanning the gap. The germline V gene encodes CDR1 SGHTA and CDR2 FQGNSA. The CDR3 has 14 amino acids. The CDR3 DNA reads TGTGCCAGCAGCTTAGAATACTACAACAATGAGCAGTTCTTC. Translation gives CASSLEYYNNEQFF.

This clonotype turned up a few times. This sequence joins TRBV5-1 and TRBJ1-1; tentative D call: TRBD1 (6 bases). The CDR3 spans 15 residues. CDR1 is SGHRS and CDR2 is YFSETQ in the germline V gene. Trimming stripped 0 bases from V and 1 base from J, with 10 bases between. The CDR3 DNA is TGCGCCAGCAGCTTGGCGGGCAGGGGGAACACTGAAGCTTTCTTT. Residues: CASSLAGRGNTEAFF.

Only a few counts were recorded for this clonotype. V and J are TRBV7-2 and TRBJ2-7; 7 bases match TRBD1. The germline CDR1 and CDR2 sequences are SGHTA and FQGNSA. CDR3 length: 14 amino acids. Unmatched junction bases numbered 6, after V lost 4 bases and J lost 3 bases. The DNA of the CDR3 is TGTGCCAGCAGCTCTAACCGGGACAGCTACGAGCAGTACTTC. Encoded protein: CASSSNRDSYEQYF.

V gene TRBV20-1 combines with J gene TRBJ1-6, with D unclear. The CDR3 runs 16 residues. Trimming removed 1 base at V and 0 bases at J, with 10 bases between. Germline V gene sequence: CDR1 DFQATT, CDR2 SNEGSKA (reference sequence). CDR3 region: CSARVTGSSYNSPLHF. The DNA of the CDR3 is TGCAGTGCTAGAGTGACCGGGAGCTCCTATAATTCACCCCTCCACTTT.

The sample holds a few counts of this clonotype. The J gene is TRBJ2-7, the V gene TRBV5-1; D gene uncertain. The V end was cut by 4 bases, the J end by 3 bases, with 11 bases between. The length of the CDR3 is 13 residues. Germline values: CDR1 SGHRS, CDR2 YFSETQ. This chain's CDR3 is CASSPFGSYEQYV. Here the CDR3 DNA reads TGCGCCAGCAGCCCGTTCGGCAGCTACGAGCAGTACGTC.

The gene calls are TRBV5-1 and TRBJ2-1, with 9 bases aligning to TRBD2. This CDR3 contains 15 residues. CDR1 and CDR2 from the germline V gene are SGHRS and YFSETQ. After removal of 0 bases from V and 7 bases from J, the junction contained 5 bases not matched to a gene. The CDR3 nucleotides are TGCGCCAGCAGCTTGGTCGCGGGGGGGATGAATGAGCAGTTCTTC. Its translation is CASSLVAGGMNEQFF.

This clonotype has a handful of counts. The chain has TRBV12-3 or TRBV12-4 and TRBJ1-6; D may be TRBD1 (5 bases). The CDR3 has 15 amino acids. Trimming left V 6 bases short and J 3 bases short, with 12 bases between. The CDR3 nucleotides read TGTGCCAGCAGACCGGGACGGCGCTATAATTCACCCCTCCACTTT. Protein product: CASRPGRRYNSPLHF.

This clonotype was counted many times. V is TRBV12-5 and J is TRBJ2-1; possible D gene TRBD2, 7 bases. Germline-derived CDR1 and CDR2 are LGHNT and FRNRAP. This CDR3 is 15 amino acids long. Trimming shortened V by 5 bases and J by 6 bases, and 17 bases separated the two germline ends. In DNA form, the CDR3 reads TGTGCTAGTGGTACCACAGGGAGGGTAACCAATGAGCAGTTCTTC. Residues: CASGTTGRVTNEQFF.

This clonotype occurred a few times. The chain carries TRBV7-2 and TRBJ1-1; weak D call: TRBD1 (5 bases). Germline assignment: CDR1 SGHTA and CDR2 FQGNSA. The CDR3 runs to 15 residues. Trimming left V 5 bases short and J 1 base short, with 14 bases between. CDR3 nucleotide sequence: TGTGCCAGCAGCCTTACCGGGACTGCGAACACTGAAGCTTTCTTT. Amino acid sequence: CASSLTGTANTEAFF.

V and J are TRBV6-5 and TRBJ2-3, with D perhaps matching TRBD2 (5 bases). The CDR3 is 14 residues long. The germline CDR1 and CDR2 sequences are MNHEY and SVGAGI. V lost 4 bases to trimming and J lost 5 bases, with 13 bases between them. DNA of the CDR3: TGTGCCAGCAGTTTCGGCACTAGAAGAGATACGCAGTATTTT. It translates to CASSFGTRRDTQYF.

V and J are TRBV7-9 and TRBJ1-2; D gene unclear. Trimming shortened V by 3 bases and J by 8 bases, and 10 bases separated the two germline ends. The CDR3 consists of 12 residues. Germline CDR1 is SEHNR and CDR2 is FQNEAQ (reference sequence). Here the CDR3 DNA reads TGTGCCAGCAGCTTTCTAACGGGAGGCTACACCTTC. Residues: CASSFLTGGYTF.

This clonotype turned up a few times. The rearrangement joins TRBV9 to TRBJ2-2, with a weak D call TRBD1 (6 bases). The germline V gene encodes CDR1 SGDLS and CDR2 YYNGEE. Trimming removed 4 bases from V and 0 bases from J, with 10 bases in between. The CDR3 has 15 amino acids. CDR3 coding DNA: TGTGCCAGCAGCCCACAGGGAGCGAACACCGGGGAGCTGTTTTTT. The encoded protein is CASSPQGANTGELFF.

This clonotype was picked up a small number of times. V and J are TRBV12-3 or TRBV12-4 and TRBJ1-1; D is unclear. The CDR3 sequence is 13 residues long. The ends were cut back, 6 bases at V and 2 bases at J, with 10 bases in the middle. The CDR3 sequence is CASRDRYNTEAFF. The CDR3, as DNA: TGTGCCAGCAGGGACCGTTACAACACTGAAGCTTTCTTT.

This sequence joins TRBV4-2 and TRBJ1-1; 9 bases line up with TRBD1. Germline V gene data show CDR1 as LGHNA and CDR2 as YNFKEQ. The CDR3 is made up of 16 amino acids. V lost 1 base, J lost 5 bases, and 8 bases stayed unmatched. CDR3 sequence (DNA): TGTGCCAGCAGCCAAGCGGTGGGGACAGGGAGGACTGAAGCTTTCTTT. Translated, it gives CASSQAVGTGRTEAFF.

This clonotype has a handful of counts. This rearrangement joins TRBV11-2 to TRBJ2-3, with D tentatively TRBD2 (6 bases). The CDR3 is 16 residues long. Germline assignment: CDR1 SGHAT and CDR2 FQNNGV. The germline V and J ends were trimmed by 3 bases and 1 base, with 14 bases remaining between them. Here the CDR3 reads CASSFGGTAGTDTQYF. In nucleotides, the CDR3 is TGTGCCAGCAGCTTTGGTGGGACTGCCGGCACAGATACGCAGTATTTT.